These 2 T cell receptor beta chains originate from one sample sequenced in a study of blood T cell repertoires in COVID-19. The method was immunoSEQ multiplex PCR; TCRdb's version includes in-frame clones alone and lacks a portion of them. This sample has about 63,000 clones, with 80% to 95% found just once. The specimen sequenced was peripheral blood. These TCRs come from a man between 50 and 59 years old with active COVID-19.

The chain links TRBV6-2 or TRBV6-3 to TRBJ2-5, with 9 positions matching TRBD1. This CDR3 has 15 amino acids. V gave up 2 bases and J gave up 4 bases; unmatched junction bases: 5. Looked up from germline, CDR1 is MNHEY and CDR2 is SVGEGT. The CDR3 nucleotides are TGTGCCAGCAGTTACCGACAGGGGGGAGGAGAGACCCAGTACTTC. Encoded protein: CASSYRQGGGETQYF.

This chain joins TRBV7-9 and TRBJ1-6, with D perhaps TRBD1 (6 bases). CDR1 is SEHNR, CDR2 FQNEAQ, per germline (reference sequence). CDR3 length: 16 residues. Trimming pared 5 bases from V and 8 bases from J, leaving 19 bases between. This CDR3 is CASSPGVGGVDSPLHF. The CDR3 DNA sequence: TGTGCCAGCAGCCCTGGAGTTGGGGGCGTCGATTCACCCCTCCACTTT.